The TCR beta chain under discussion was sequenced for a study of blood T cell repertoires in COVID-19. V lost 6 bases and J lost 4; bases outside the gene matches: 7. From germline, CDR1 is MNHEY and CDR2 SVGAGI. The CDR3 totals 14 residues. Only in-frame clones appear in the TCRdb table, and some are missing; sequencing was by immunoSEQ multiplex PCR. The sample lists 150,000 to 250,000 clones; about 95% were seen once. One Seattle source followed patients from active infection through their disease course. This sequence was found in a man aged 30-40 years with COVID-19, enrolled during active disease. V is TRBV6-5 and J is TRBJ1-2; 8 bases align to TRBD1. Sequenced input: peripheral blood. CDR3 nucleotides: TGTGCCAGCAGCCAGACAGGGGTTGGCTATGGCTACACCTTC. Residues: CASSQTGVGYGYTF.